A selection of T cell receptor beta chains follows, all from one sample in a study of blood T cell repertoires in COVID-19. TCRdb's table, derived via immunoSEQ multiplex PCR, lists solely in-frame clones and lacks some. The table lists about 94,000 clones, 80% of them singletons. Sequenced input: peripheral blood. These receptors were taken from a human donor in a cohort sampled during active COVID-19. CDR3s include the opening cysteine and the closing phenylalanine or tryptophan. The D gene is left open where the match is weak. Expanded clones are given a class, and other clones once, few, many or no size at all.

j_call v_call clone_size d_call cdr3_aa cdr3_nt
TRBJ2-1 TRBV28 - TRBD2 CASSLEGWRGYNEQFF TGTGCCAGCAGTTTAGAGGGTTGGCGGGGGTACAATGAGCAGTTCTTC
TRBJ1-2 TRBV5-6 - - CASSFDRYNYGYTF TGTGCCAGCAGCTTCGACAGGTATAACTATGGCTACACCTTC
TRBJ2-7 TRBV7-9 few - CASSLTGLEQYF TGTGCCAGCAGCCTTACAGGGCTCGAGCAGTACTTC
TRBJ2-7 TRBV6-6 - TRBD1 CASSYAGQGYEQYF TGTGCCAGCAGTTACGCCGGACAGGGCTACGAGCAGTACTTC
TRBJ2-5 TRBV4-1 - - CASSQFGGETQYF TGCGCCAGCAGCCAATTCGGGGGTGAGACCCAGTACTTC
TRBJ2-2 TRBV9 - TRBD1 CASRRGQGPGELFF TGTGCCAGCAGAAGGGGACAGGGGCCCGGGGAGCTGTTTTTT
TRBJ2-7 TRBV18 - TRBD2 CASSKRETDEQYF TGTGCCAGCTCGAAGCGGGAGACGGACGAGCAGTACTTC
TRBJ2-7 TRBV5-1 - TRBD2 CASRLSGNPTSEQYF TGCGCCAGCAGGCTAAGCGGGAATCCGACGAGCGAGCAGTACTTC
TRBJ2-7 TRBV5-1 - - CASSPREFPYEQYF TGCGCCAGCAGCCCGAGGGAGTTTCCCTACGAGCAGTACTTC
TRBJ2-3 TRBV6-5 - - CASSTGLNEDTQYF TGTGCCAGCAGTACAGGGTTGAATGAAGATACGCAGTATTTT
TRBJ2-7 TRBV3-1/TRBV3-2 - - CASSQQLGTLDF TGTGCCAGCAGCCAACAGTTGGGGACTCTGGACTTC
TRBJ2-1 TRBV10-3 - - CAIKGEGNEQFF TGTGCCATCAAGGGCGAGGGCAATGAGCAGTTCTTC
TRBJ1-5 TRBV18 once - CASSRKLEGNQPQHF TGTGCCAGCTCGCGGAAGCTGGAGGGCAATCAGCCCCAGCATTTT
TRBJ2-7 TRBV7-2 - - CASSPTTGSSYEQYF TGTGCCAGCAGCCCCACCACAGGAAGCTCCTACGAGCAGTACTTC
TRBJ2-7 TRBV20-1 once - CSARAAYEQYF TGCAGTGCTAGGGCCGCCTACGAGCAGTACTTC
TRBJ2-6 TRBV2 - - CASSRDLGSGANVLTF TGTGCCAGCAGCCGGGACTTAGGCTCTGGGGCCAACGTCCTGACTTTC